The 8 T cell receptor beta chains below all came from one sample that was sequenced in a study of control samples from healthy donors and cancer patients. Using immunoSEQ multiplex PCR, the repertoire was profiled, and TCRdb retains in-frame clones only, with some absent. The sample includes around 130,000 clones, about 91% seen only once; the top ten take roughly 7.8%. The sample comprised blood. Receptor source: a man younger than 30 in good health.

The chain uses TRBV5-1 and TRBJ2-7, with 10 bases that match TRBD1. Germline V gene lookup returns CDR1 SGHRS and CDR2 YFSETQ. CDR3 size: 15 residues. With V trimmed by 4 bases and J by 3 bases, 7 bases remained unmatched. The CDR3 DNA reads TGCGCCAGCAGCGGGGGGACAGGGGAGGGCTACGAGCAGTACTTC. Its translation: CASSGGTGEGYEQYF.

V usage is TRBV11-2 and J usage is TRBJ1-6, with D maybe TRBD1 (5 bases). The CDR3 is 14 amino acids. The germline V gene has CDR1 SGHAT and CDR2 FQNNGV. The V gene lost 3 bases and the J gene lost 6 bases, with 9 bases spanning the gap. The CDR3 loop is CASSFGGSNSPLHF. The CDR3 coding sequence is TGTGCCAGCAGCTTCGGGGGTAGTAATTCACCCCTCCACTTT.

Turning to this clone: At the DNA level, this CDR3 is encoded by other sequences in the same sample as well. The chain is built from TRBV3-1 (or the pseudogene TRBV3-2) and TRBJ2-2, with D possibly being TRBD1 or TRBD2 (6 bases each). Trimming took off 1 base at V and 7 bases at J, with 10 bases between the two ends. Germline-derived CDR1 and CDR2 are LGHDT and YNNKEL (reference sequence). This CDR3 contains 14 residues. The chain's CDR3 is CASSQGGGHGELFF. In nucleotides, the CDR3 is TGTGCCAGCAGCCAAGGAGGGGGGCACGGGGAGCTGTTTTTT.

The gene calls are TRBV21-1 and TRBJ1-6; the table's D call, TRBD1, was not checked against the DNA. TRBV21-1 is annotated as a pseudogene. CDR3 size: 17 residues. The CDR3 loop is CASSKWDRGLPNSPLHF. The DNA for the CDR3 is TGTGCCAGCAGCAAATGGGACAGGGGGCTGCCGAATTCACCCCTCCACTTT.

V is TRBV12-5 and J is TRBJ2-7, with D possibly TRBD1 on 6 matching bases. The germline V and J ends were trimmed by 0 bases and 7 bases, with 16 bases remaining between them. CDR1 is LGHNT, CDR2 FRNRAP, per germline. CDR3 size: 15 residues. CDR3 sequence: CASGLVGTPGREQYF. CDR3 nucleotides: TGTGCTAGTGGTTTGGTAGGGACACCGGGGCGGGAGCAGTACTTC.

V usage is TRBV7-6 and J usage is TRBJ1-5; D not resolved. There are 17 residues in the CDR3. The germline V gene has CDR1 SGHVS and CDR2 FNYEAQ. The V end lost 0 bases, the J end lost 0 bases, and 12 bases lay between the germline ends. Here the CDR3 DNA reads TGTGCCAGCAGCTTAGCGCTGAGTCCCCGTAGCAATCAGCCCCAGCATTTT. Translation gives CASSLALSPRSNQPQHF.

This chain links TRBV12-3 or TRBV12-4 with TRBJ1-2, with D possibly being TRBD1 (5 bases). The CDR3 has 13 amino acids. Trimming shortened V by 5 bases and J by 6 bases, and 13 bases separated the two germline ends. CDR3 sequence reads: CASSRDLLNGYTF. In DNA form, the CDR3 reads TGTGCCAGCAGTCGGGACCTTTTAAATGGCTACACCTTC.

The chain combines TRBV6-6 with TRBJ1-2; the D is unclear. CDR1 is MNHNY, CDR2 SVGAGI, per germline (reference sequence). The CDR3 runs 14 residues. Trimming removed 0 bases at V and 4 bases at J, with 9 bases between. For the CDR3, the DNA is TGTGCCAGCAGTTACTCGTCCAGACCCTATGGCTACACCTTC. It is translated as CASSYSSRPYGYTF.